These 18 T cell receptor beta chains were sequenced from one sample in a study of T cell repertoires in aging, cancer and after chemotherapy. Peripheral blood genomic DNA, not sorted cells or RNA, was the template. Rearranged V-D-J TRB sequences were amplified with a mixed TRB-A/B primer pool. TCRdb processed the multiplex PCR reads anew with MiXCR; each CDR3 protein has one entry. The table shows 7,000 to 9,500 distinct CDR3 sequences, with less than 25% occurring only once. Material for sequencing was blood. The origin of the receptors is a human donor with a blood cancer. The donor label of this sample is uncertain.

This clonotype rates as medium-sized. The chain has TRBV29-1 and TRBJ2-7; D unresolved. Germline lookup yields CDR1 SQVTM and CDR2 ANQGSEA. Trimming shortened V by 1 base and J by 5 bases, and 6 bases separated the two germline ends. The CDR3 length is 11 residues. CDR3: CSVEAGNEQYF. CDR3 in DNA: TGCAGCGTTGAAGCGGGTAACGAGCAGTACTTC.

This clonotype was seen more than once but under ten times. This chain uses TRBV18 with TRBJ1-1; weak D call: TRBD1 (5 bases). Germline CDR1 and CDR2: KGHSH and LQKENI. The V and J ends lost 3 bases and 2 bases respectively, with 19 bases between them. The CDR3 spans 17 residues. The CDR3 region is CASSPRRDFPTNTEAFF. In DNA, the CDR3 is TGTGCCAGCTCACCCAGACGGGACTTTCCCACCAACACTGAAGCTTTCTTT. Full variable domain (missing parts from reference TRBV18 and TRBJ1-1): NAGVMQNPRHLVRRRGQEARLRCSPMKGHSHVYWYRQLPEEGLKFMVYLQKENIIDESGMPKERFSAEFPKEGPSILRIQQVVRGDSAAYFCASSPRRDFPTNTEAFFGQGTRLTVV.

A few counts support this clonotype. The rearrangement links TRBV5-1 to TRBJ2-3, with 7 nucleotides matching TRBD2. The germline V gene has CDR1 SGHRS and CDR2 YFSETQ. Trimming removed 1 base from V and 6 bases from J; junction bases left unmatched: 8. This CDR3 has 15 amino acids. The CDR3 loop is CASSLRGGSGDTQYF. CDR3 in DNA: TGCGCCAGCAGCTTGAGAGGCGGGAGCGGGGATACGCAGTATTTT.

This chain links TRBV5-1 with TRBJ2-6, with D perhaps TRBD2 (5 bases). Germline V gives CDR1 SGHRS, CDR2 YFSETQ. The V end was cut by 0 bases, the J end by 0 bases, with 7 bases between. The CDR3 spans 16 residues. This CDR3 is CASSLVGSSGANVLTF. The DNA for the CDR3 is TGCGCCAGCAGCTTGGTAGGGAGCTCTGGGGCCAACGTCCTGACTTTC.

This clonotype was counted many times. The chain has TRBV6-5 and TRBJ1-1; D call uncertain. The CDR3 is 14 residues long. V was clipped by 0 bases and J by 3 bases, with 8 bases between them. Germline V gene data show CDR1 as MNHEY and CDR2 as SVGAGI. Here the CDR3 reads CASSYSLADTEAFF. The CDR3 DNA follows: TGTGCCAGCAGTTACTCTCTGGCAGACACTGAAGCTTTCTTT.

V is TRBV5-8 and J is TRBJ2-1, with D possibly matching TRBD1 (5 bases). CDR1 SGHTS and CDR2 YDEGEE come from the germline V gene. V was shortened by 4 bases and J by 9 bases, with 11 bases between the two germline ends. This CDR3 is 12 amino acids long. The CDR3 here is CASSHRMLEQFF. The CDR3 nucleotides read TGTGCCAGCAGCCACAGGATGCTTGAGCAGTTCTTC.

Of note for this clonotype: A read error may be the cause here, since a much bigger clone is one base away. CDR3 sequence: CASSDFGGQSIEKLFF. The DNA for the CDR3 is TGTGCCAGCTCGGACTTCGGTGGACAGAGTATTGAAAAACTGTTTTTT. The chain uses TRBV6-5 and TRBJ1-4; tentative D call: TRBD1 (6 bases). CDR1 is MNHEY, CDR2 SVGAGI, per germline. This CDR3 comprises 16 residues. Between the trimmed V and J ends, which lost 8 bases and 7 bases, there was a span of 23 bases.

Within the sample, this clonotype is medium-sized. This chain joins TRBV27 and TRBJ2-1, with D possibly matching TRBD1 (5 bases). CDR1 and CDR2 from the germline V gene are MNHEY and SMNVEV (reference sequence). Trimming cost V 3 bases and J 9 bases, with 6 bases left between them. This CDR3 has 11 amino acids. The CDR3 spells CASSLGPEQFF. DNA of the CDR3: TGTGCCAGCAGTTTGGGGCCTGAGCAGTTCTTC.

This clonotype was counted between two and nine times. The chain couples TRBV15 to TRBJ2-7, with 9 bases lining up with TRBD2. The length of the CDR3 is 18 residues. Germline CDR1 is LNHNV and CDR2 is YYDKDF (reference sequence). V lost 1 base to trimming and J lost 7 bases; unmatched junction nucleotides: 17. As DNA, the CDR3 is TGTGCCACCAGCAGAGTAATAGCTAGCGCGGGAGGGCCTGAGGAGCAGTACTTC. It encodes CATSRVIASAGGPEEQYF.

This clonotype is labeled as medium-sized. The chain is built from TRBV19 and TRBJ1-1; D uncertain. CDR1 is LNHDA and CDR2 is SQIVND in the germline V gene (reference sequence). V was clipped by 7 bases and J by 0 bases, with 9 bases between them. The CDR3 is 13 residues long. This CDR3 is CASIERLNTEAFF. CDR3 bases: TGTGCCAGTATAGAGCGGCTGAACACTGAAGCTTTCTTT.

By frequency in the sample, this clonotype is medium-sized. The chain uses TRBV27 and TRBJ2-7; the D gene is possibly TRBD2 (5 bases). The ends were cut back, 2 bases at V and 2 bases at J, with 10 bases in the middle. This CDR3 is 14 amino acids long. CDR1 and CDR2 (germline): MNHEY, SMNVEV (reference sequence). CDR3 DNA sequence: TGTGCCAGCAGTTTAGAAAGAGGGCCCTACGAGCAGTACTTC. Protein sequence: CASSLERGPYEQYF.

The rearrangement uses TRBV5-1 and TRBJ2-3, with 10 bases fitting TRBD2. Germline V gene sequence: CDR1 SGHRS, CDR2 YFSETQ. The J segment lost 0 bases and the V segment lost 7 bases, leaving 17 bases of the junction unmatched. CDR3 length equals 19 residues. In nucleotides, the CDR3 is TGCGCCAGCGGATCTGCCTCCCGTACTAGCGGGATTAGCACAGATACGCAGTATTTT. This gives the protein CASGSASRTSGISTDTQYF.

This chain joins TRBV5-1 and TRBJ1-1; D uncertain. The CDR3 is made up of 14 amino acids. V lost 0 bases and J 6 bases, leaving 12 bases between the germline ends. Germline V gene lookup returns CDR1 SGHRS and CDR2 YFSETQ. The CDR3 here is CASSLGSRSAEAFF. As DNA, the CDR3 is TGCGCCAGCAGCTTGGGGTCGAGAAGCGCTGAAGCTTTCTTT. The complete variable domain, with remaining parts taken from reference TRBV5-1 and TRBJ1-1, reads KAGVTQTPRYLIKTRGQQVTLSCSPISGHRSVSWYQQTPGQGLQFLFEYFSETQRNKGNFPGRFSGRQFSNSRSEMNVSTLELGDSALYLCASSLGSRSAEAFFGQGTRLTVV.

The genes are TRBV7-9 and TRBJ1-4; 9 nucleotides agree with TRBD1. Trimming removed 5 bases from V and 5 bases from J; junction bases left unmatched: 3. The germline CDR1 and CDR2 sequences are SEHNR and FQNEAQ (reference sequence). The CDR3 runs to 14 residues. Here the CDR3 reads CASSPGTGNEKLFF. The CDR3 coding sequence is TGTGCCAGCAGCCCCGGGACAGGGAATGAAAAACTGTTTTTT. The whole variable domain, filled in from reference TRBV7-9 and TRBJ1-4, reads DTGVSQNPRHKITKRGQNVTFRCDPISEHNRLYWYRQTLGQGPEFLTYFQNEAQLEKSRLLSDRFSAERPKGSFSTLEIQRTEQGDSAMYLCASSPGTGNEKLFFGSGTQLSVL.

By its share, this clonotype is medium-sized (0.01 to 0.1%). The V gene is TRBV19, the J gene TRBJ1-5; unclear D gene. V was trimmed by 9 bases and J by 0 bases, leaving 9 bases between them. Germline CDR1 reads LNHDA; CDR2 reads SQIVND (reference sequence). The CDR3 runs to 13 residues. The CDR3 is CASGSTSNQPQHF. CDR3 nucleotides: TGTGCCAGCGGGAGTACTAGCAATCAGCCCCAGCATTTT.

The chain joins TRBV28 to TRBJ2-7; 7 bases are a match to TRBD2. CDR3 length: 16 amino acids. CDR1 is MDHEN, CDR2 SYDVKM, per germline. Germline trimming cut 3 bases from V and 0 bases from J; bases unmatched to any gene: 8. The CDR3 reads CASSFLLAKGSYEQYF. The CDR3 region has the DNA TGTGCCAGCAGTTTCCTACTAGCGAAAGGCTCCTACGAGCAGTACTTC.

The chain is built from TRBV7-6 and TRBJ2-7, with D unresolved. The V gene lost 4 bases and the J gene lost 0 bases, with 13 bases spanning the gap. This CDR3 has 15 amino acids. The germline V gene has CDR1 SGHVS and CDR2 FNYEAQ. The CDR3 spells CASSSDPSSSYEQYF. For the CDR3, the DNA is TGTGCCAGCAGCTCGGATCCCTCGAGCTCCTACGAGCAGTACTTC. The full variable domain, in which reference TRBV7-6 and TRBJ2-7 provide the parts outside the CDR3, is GAGVSQSPRYKVTKRGQDVALRCDPISGHVSLYWYRQALGQGPEFLTYFNYEAQQDKSGLPNDRFSAERPEGSISTLTIQRTEQRDSAMYRCASSSDPSSSYEQYFGPGTRLTVT.

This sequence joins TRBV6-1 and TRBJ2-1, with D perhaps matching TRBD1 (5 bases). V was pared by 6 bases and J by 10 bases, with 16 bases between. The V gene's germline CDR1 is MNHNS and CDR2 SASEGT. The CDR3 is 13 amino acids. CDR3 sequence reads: CASSPPSGHEQFF. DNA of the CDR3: TGTGCCAGCAGCCCCCCTTCAGGACACGAGCAGTTCTTC.